This T cell receptor (beta chain) comes out of a study of cytomegalovirus exposure and HLA in healthy donors (dated by TCRdb to the late 2010s). As for the study more broadly: According to an earlier analysis of several hundred of the donors, some 180 million T cells yielded 117 million unique TCR beta sequences and about 300 Gb of sequence data. An early release that covered some 630 HLA-typed donors contained around 300 gigabases of sequencing data and 70 million to 100 million unique TCR sequences. Of the 350 to 450 genotyped donors, 65% to 90% fell in the genetic ancestry cluster associated with self-reported Caucasian donors. The study aimed to test whether cataloging public T cell receptors could reveal signatures of past pathogen exposure. The T cell repertoires of under 700 subjects were profiled by immunosequencing and related to cytomegalovirus serostatus. In addition to the first cohort of approximately 650 subjects, a separate validation cohort of under 150 different subjects was used. High-throughput TCR immunosequencing, statistical association of individual TCRs with disease status, and machine learning were combined to predict cytomegalovirus infection status. To study patterns of TCR occurrence, a later analysis re-analyzed previously published TCR beta repertoires from around 700 donors and added high-resolution HLA genotyping. Rather than drawing on any new phenotypic data, the later analysis identified candidate immune exposures from TCR beta sequences and the way those sequences occurred across donors. In an earlier analysis of 550 to 700 of the donors, high-throughput TCR beta sequencing was used to judge whether each TCR beta V gene segment behaved as functional or pseudogenic. Alongside the repertoire data, information on donor age, sex, ethnicity and CMV serostatus was compiled. Genome-wide SNP genotypes for about 55% of the roughly 670 donors were used in a later genetic analysis, which treated that subset as a discovery cohort. Every repertoire in the discovery cohort had been generated on one and the same sequencing platform. HLA typing covered class I and class II loci at four-digit resolution. Typing coverage varied by locus: about 620-630 donors for A, B, C, DRB1 and DQB1; 500 to 550 for DQA1; approximately 610 for DPA1; fewer than 480 for DPB1. About five DR-DQ haplotypes were treated as single units for association and clustering because of strong linkage in the cohort. Across some 400 genotyped donors of the cohort, an average of about 220,000 unique TCR beta nucleotide sequences per donor were sequenced, and roughly a sixth of those sequences were non-productive.

The library was generated by the immunoSEQ multiplex PCR assay. For the multiplex PCR, a mixture combining 60 forward primers for TCR Vbeta segments and 13 reverse primers for TCR Jbeta segments was used. Amplification of the CDR3 region of rearranged TCR beta genes was performed with a multiplex PCR assay on genomic DNA. The amplified TCR beta libraries were sequenced on the Illumina HiSeq System as 87-base-pair reads. Per the original workflow: In a later analysis, 77 million or so unique TCR beta chains were counted across the roughly 610 repertoires, and around 11 million of these chains were shared by at least two donors. To remove PCR and sequencing errors, raw reads were error-corrected and collapsed into unique sequences using a nearest-neighbor algorithm that merged closely related sequences. Alignment of CDR3 sequences to IMGT reference sequences was used to assign V, D and J gene segments. For a sequence to be retained, at least a six-nucleotide match to both a V gene segment and a J gene segment was required. Rearrangements were called productive when the CDR3 lacked stop codons and stayed in frame with V and J; all others were non-productive. CDR3 was defined according to IMGT convention as the region running from the second conserved V-encoded cysteine to the conserved J-encoded phenylalanine. In an earlier analysis of more than 550 of the donors, sequences lacking an unambiguous match to a single V gene segment were excluded. In an earlier analysis of several hundred of the donors, V segments were called functional above 56.7% productive rearrangements and were called segregating when the between-donor standard deviation exceeded 5%. A statistical classification framework was built to diagnose cytomegalovirus status from the catalog of TCR beta chain sequences. A later analysis assigned V and J genes by comparing TCR nucleotide sequences with IMGT/GENE-DB human TR gene sequences. In a later analysis, CDR3 sequences and most-parsimonious VDJ recombination scenarios were assigned using the TCRdist pipeline. In a later analysis, each TCR beta chain was defined by its CDR3 amino acid sequence together with its V-gene family, and reads without a unique V-gene family were excluded. To address suspected cross-contamination and a sequencing artifact, a later analysis removed several hundred highly shared, low-generation-probability nucleotide sequences. In a later analysis, a clonal expansion index for each public chain was calculated from normalized within-repertoire ranks of inferred template counts. Generation probabilities in a later analysis came from a VDJ recombination model fitted to out-of-frame rearrangements, and those results were checked against IGoR. A later analysis scored TCR-TCR, TCR-HLA and TCR-CMV co-occurrence with hypergeometric tests, applying a repertoire-size bias correction to TCR pairs. A later analysis estimated false discovery rates by permuting HLA or CMV assignments 20 times. In a later analysis, co-occurring TCRs were grouped using DBSCAN, and TCRdist sequence similarity was added for clustering within HLA-allele-positive subsets. For co-occurrence clustering, repertoires with fewer than 30,000 or more than 120,000 public chains were excluded, along with several repertoires with anomalous nucleotide sharing. TCRdb retrieved this table from immuneACCESS and kept in-frame rearrangements only. Not all clones are present; in checked studies, unresolved V genes account for under half, and no reason is known for the remainder. V, J and clone size were drawn from that table, and D and trimming were deduced from the DNA. The sample table lists hundreds of thousands of clones, approximately 79% of them with a count of one. The ten most abundant clones make up about 2% of the sample.

What the research found in general, with its limitations: Sequencing depth was assumed to be roughly uniform across donors in the presence/absence analyses, though that assumption may not hold. Linkage disequilibrium might explain the correlated functional status among segregating V segments, but an unknown experimental factor could not be ruled out. In a later genetic analysis, fewer N-insertions in productive TCRs were reported among donors in an Asian-associated ancestry cluster than the approximately 670-donor mean. A later analysis found that most CMV-associated TCR beta chains appeared HLA-restricted, with HLA associations seemingly driven largely by CMV exposure. Only TCR beta chains were sequenced in this cohort, and the absence of alpha or paired-chain data limited detectable features. A later analysis found that HLA-associated TCR beta chains were more clonally expanded and had lower generation probabilities than equally common non-associated chains. According to a later analysis, parvovirus B19, influenza, CMV and Epstein-Barr virus appeared linked to several top co-occurrence clusters. In vitro tests confirmed that a few of the cytomegalovirus-associated TCR beta chains recognize cytomegalovirus antigens. The authors suggested that the approach could potentially be extended to other disease states and immunological phenotypes. An earlier analysis of approximately 540 of the donors showed that most TCR beta V segments appeared in productive rearrangements either about 87% or about 30% of the time, which broadly matched IMGT annotations. A total of 150 or so TCR beta chains were listed by the study as associated with cytomegalovirus. When HLA alleles, especially DR and DQ, strongly co-occurred, attributing TCR associations to individual alleles was difficult. V-gene and J-gene trimming of TCR beta chains was associated with a missense DCLRE1C variant in a later genetic analysis, and the association was replicated in an independent cohort. The classifier was reported to diagnose cytomegalovirus status with high specificity and sensitivity in both the original cohort and the validation cohort. Because counts were too low, more than 15 rarely observed V segments, including chromosome 9 orphons, were left out of the earlier analysis of about 500 of the donors. The only immune exposure information available for the cohort was CMV serostatus. A group of highly shared sequence variants was considered likely to be a technical artifact of the sequencing pipeline. Across donors, most TCR sequences were observed very rarely, whereas some public TCRs were present in many individuals. A further reported finding was that TCR beta sequences accurately predicted the HLA-A and HLA-B alleles for most subjects in the first cohort. In a later analysis, TCR association rates were found to vary across HLA loci, with the most associated TCRs seen for DRB1 alleles and the fewest for HLA-C alleles. HLA typing was unavailable for some donors at each locus, so association tests used only the typed subset. Specific HLA alleles were associated with 15,000 to 20,000 TCR beta sequences at a false discovery rate of 0.05 in a later analysis.

The cohort was made up of 666 healthy bone marrow donors. At the time of sampling, every cohort member was nominally healthy, though immune exposures that went unrecorded were likely present. The donor tested CMV seronegative and was one of the 352 seronegative cohort members. A peripheral blood sample was collected from each donor, and TCR beta sequencing was performed on peripheral blood mononuclear cells. Genomic DNA was extracted from the blood cell samples with the Qiagen DNeasy Blood Extraction Kit. In its sample, this clone was seen once. Its recognized antigen is unknown. Per-nucleotide qualities are absent, and no much larger clonotype sits a single base away. The receptor was derived from a male donor in good health and CMV-seronegative. Sequencing used PBMCs.

The CDR3 reads CASSRTGVGTEAFF. The DNA sequence is TGTGCCAGCAGCAGGACAGGGGTGGGCACTGAAGCTTTCTTT. Rearrangement joined TRBV21-1 to TRBJ1-1; the table assigns TRBD1, which was not confirmed against the DNA. TRBV21-1 is noted as a pseudogene. The CDR3 holds 14 amino acids from the cysteine to the phenylalanine. Just the 42-base CDR3 DNA is kept, in frame starting at base 1.